The 22 T cell receptor beta chains given below trace back to one sample, sequenced in a study of tumor and adjacent non-tumor tissue in lung cancer. RNA was extracted from bulk tissue without any cell sorting. Three rounds of nested PCR, following a modified ARM-PCR protocol, produced the TCRbeta library. TCRdb processed the multiplex PCR reads anew with MiXCR; each CDR3 protein has one entry. In the table there are 65,000 to 95,000 distinct CDR3 sequences, 65% to 90% of which are singletons. The sample comprised lung tumor tissue. The receptors originated from a woman aged 45-65 years with non-small cell lung cancer.

To note about this clonotype: A junction boundary mismatches the germline segment, possibly from a read error. The chain employs TRBV12-3 or TRBV12-4 and TRBJ2-3; D unresolved. CDR3 length: 15 amino acids. For the CDR3, the DNA is TGTGCCAGCATTTTAAAGACATTAAGCACAGATACGCAGTATTTT. Amino acids: CASILKTLSTDTQYF.

As regards this clonotype: The CDR3 does not close with the conserved phenylalanine or tryptophan, likely indicating a read error. The chain employs TRBV20-1 and TRBJ2-5; 7 nucleotides agree with TRBD1. Looked up from germline, CDR1 is DFQATT and CDR2 is SNEGSKA (reference sequence). This CDR3 is 14 amino acids long. V gave up 5 bases and J gave up 1 base; unmatched junction bases: 7. CDR3 bases: TGCAGTGCTCAAGGCAGGGGGTGCCAAGAGACCCAGTACTCC. As protein: CSAQGRGCQETQYS.

Details on this clonotype: One end of the junction is discordant with germline, which a read error may explain. This chain joins TRBV29-1 and TRBJ2-2; D may be TRBD2 (5 bases). The CDR3 is 14 residues long. Germline values: CDR1 SQVTM, CDR2 ANQGSEA. CDR3 in amino acids: CSAGPGANTGELFF. The CDR3 bases are TGCAGCGCTGGTCCAGGTGCGAACACCGGGGAGCTATTTTTT.

The chain employs TRBV6-1 and TRBJ2-7, with D maybe TRBD1 (6 bases). The CDR3 spans 16 residues. The ends were cut back, 0 bases at V and 4 bases at J, with 16 bases in the middle. Germline V gene sequence: CDR1 MNHNS, CDR2 SASEGT. The CDR3 DNA is TGTGCCAGCAGTGAAGCAGGACAGACTGGGTCGTACGAGCAGTACTTC. It yields the protein CASSEAGQTGSYEQYF.

The chain couples TRBV20-1 to TRBJ2-1; 9 nucleotides agree with TRBD2. J gave up 9 bases and V 4 bases, and 19 bases lay outside the gene matches. The CDR3 loop spans 17 amino acids. CDR1 DFQATT and CDR2 SNEGSKA come from the germline V gene (reference sequence). The CDR3 sequence: CSAKDGSSGSLPAEQFF. CDR3 nucleotides: TGCAGTGCTAAAGATGGGAGTAGCGGGAGTCTTCCGGCTGAGCAGTTCTTC.

The chain couples TRBV24-1 to TRBJ2-6, with no clear D. V was cut by 5 bases and J by 0 bases, with 10 bases left in between. This CDR3 region has 16 residues. Germline CDR1 is KGHDR and CDR2 is SFDVKD. The CDR3 reads CATSVESVSGANVLTF. In DNA, the CDR3 is TGTGCCACCAGTGTTGAGTCAGTCTCTGGGGCCAACGTCCTGACTTTC.

Turning to this clonotype: A read error may account for a junction end that differs from germline. The genes are TRBV20-1 and TRBJ2-1; 9 bases are shared with TRBD2. The CDR3 sequence is 17 residues long. CDR1 is DFQATT and CDR2 is SNEGSKA in the germline V gene (reference sequence). The CDR3 DNA is TGCAGTGCTGGAGATGGGGGTAGCGGGAGTCTTCCGGCTGAGCTGTTCTTC. Its translation is CSAGDGGSGSLPAELFF.

This clonotype was observed many times. The chain recombines TRBV4-1 with TRBJ2-3, with TRBD2 identical over 9 bases. The CDR3 runs 16 residues. Germline V CDR1 and CDR2: MGHRA, YSYEKL. J lost 4 bases, V lost 3 bases, and 8 bases had no gene match. The CDR3 region has the DNA TGCGCCAGCAGCCAGTCCATTAGCGGGAGCTCAGATACGCAGTATTTT. Translation: CASSQSISGSSDTQYF.

Of note for this clonotype: Its ends do not fully match the called genes, so a read error is possible. The chain uses TRBV20-1 and TRBJ2-7; D remains unclear. The germline gives CDR1 DFQATT, CDR2 SNEGSKA (reference sequence). This CDR3 contains 14 residues. Written as DNA, the CDR3 is TGCAGTGTTAGAGATCTACAAACCTTCTACGAGGAGTACTTC. This translates into CSVRDLQTFYEEYF.

This clonotype came up a few times. The junction departs from the called germline gene at one end, perhaps through a read error. The chain carries TRBV6-1 and TRBJ2-4; D may correspond to TRBD1 or TRBD2 (6 bases each). CDR3 size: 17 residues. The germline V gene encodes CDR1 MNHNS and CDR2 SASEGT. CDR3 sequence: CDSSEFRLSGGQNIQYF. The DNA for the CDR3 is TGTGACAGCAGTGAATTCCGTCTCTCTGGGGGGCAAAACATTCAGTACTTC.

Note on this clonotype: A junction boundary mismatches the germline segment, possibly from a read error. This rearrangement joins TRBV6-1 to TRBJ1-4, with D unclear. CDR1 and CDR2 from the germline V gene are MNHNS and SASEGT. The CDR3 runs to 13 residues. The CDR3 region is CASSEMMNEKLFF. The CDR3 nucleotides read TGTGCCAGCAGTGAGATGATGAATGAAAAACTCTTTTTT.

As for this clonotype: The junction differs from germline at one of its ends, possibly a read error. The chain joins TRBV5-1 to TRBJ1-5, with 9 bases fitting TRBD1. The CDR3 length is 15 residues. Germline CDR1 is SGHRS and CDR2 is YFSETQ. The CDR3 DNA sequence: TGCGCCGGCAGCTTGGGACAGGGAGGGAATCAGCCCCAGCATTTT. The encoded protein is CAGSLGQGGNQPQHF.

A word on this clonotype: As the CDR3 is not closed by the conserved phenylalanine or tryptophan, this likely results from a read error. The chain carries TRBV6-1 and TRBJ2-5; 8 positions match TRBD2. V lost 7 bases, J lost 5 bases, and 15 bases stayed unmatched. The germline V gene encodes CDR1 MNHNS and CDR2 SASEGT. The CDR3 extends over 16 amino acids. CDR3 bases: TGTGCCAGCACCCAAAAGCGGGGGATCCGGACGGAGACCCAGTACTTG. This encodes CASTQKRGIRTETQYL.

Worth noting for this clonotype: Its ends do not fully match the called genes, so a read error is possible. This chain uses TRBV28 with TRBJ1-4; the match to TRBD1 covers 7 bases. This CDR3 has 16 amino acids. Germline V gene data show CDR1 as MDHEN and CDR2 as SYDVKM. CDR3 protein: CASSHSLGQVTEKLFF. The DNA of the CDR3 is TGTGCAAGCAGTCACTCACTCGGACAGGTGACTGAAAAACTGTTTTTT.

Note on this clonotype: At one end the junction does not follow the germline gene, possibly because of a read error. This chain uses TRBV6-2 or TRBV6-3 with TRBJ2-7, with D hard to call. The CDR3 sequence is 14 residues long. Germline CDR1 MNHEY, CDR2 SVGEGT. The chain's CDR3 is CARSYALIYHEQNF. The DNA of the CDR3 is TGTGCCAGAAGTTACGCATTAATATACCACGAGCAGAACTTC.

The rearrangement joins TRBV4-1 to TRBJ1-5, with TRBD1 matching over 8 bases. This CDR3 has 17 amino acids. The germline CDR1 and CDR2 sequences are MGHRA and YSYEKL. The V gene end was trimmed by 11 bases and the J gene end by 6 bases; junction bases not matched to a gene: 21. CDR3 sequence: CAGIQVGTGPGGQPQHF. In nucleotides, the CDR3 is TGCGCCGGCATCCAAGTGGGGACAGGCCCCGGCGGTCAGCCCCAGCATTTT.

The rearrangement uses TRBV13 and TRBJ1-4; tentative D call: TRBD1 (6 bases). The CDR3 has 16 residues. Germline CDR1 PRHDT, CDR2 FYEKMQ (reference sequence). Trimming left V 4 bases short and J 11 bases short, with 23 bases between. CDR3 in amino acids: CASSSKSGVCSEKLFF. CDR3 nucleotides: TGTGCCAGCAGCTCGAAATCAGGGGTATGTTCTGAGAAACTGTTTTTT.

V usage is TRBV6-1 and J usage is TRBJ1-5; D not certain. Trimming shortened V by 6 bases and J by 5 bases, and 11 bases separated the two germline ends. The CDR3 has 13 amino acids. CDR1 MNHNS and CDR2 SASEGT come from the germline V gene. This CDR3 is CASSPGGDQPQHF. The CDR3 region has the DNA TGTGCCAGCAGCCCGGGCGGAGATCAGCCCCAGCATTTT.

On this clonotype: The conserved phenylalanine or tryptophan normally closing the CDR3 is absent here, so this likely arose from a read error. Because the CDR3's place on the DNA is in doubt, the DNA is left out and the CDR3 is given as listed by TCRdb. The V call is TRBV5-4, the J call TRBJ2-7. Germline V gene sequence: CDR1 SGHNT, CDR2 YYREEE (reference sequence). The CDR3 numbers 15 amino acids, ends counted. CDR3 protein: CASSLATNGPYEQYS.

A remark on this clonotype: The junction and the germline gene differ at one end; a read error may be behind it. The V gene is TRBV20-1, the J gene TRBJ2-4; the match to TRBD2 covers 9 bases. The length of the CDR3 is 21 residues. CDR1 is DFQATT and CDR2 is SNEGSKA in the germline V gene (reference sequence). CDR3 coding DNA: TGCAGTGCTGGAGACCATCCGTCCGGGACTAGCCGGGACGTAGCCAAAAACATTCAGTACTTC. It encodes CSAGDHPSGTSRDVAKNIQYF.

The chain has TRBV20-1 and TRBJ1-4; D unclear. The CDR3 sequence is 13 residues long. Trimming pared 1 base from V and 5 bases from J, leaving 8 bases between. Germline V gene sequence: CDR1 DFQATT, CDR2 SNEGSKA (reference sequence). The CDR3 loop reads CSARGQSNEKLFF. CDR3 DNA: TGCAGTGCTAGAGGGCAGTCGAATGAAAAACTGTTTTTT.

Only a few counts were recorded for this clonotype. This may be a read error, as it is one base from a much larger clone. The chain links TRBV28 to TRBJ2-1; D is perhaps TRBD2 (6 bases). The CDR3 is 15 amino acids. Germline values: CDR1 MDHEN, CDR2 SYDVKM. Trimming removed 4 bases at V and 7 bases at J, with 17 bases between. CDR3 coding DNA: TGTGCCAGCAGTTCGCACGGATCCCGGGGGAATGAGCAGTTCTTC. Amino acid sequence: CASSSHGSRGNEQFF.